This T cell receptor (beta chain) was obtained from a study of metastatic and nonmetastatic thyroid tumors. Study-wide background: Peripheral blood and tumor or nodule samples from malignant and benign thyroid patients were compared.

All patients were treatment-naive before thyroid surgery. Whole-study findings and limits: Reported TCR beta diversity, measured in blood and tumor, was significantly higher for malignant thyroid tumors than for benign nodules.

Comments on this clone: Its antigen is undetermined.

The CDR3 contains 18 residues. Trimming cost V 1 base and J 0 bases, with 13 bases left between them. Germline loops: CDR1 MNHNS, CDR2 SASEGT. Authors' methods: A classifier of distant metastasis in papillary thyroid cancer was built from CDR3 differences (across clinicopathological groups). TCRdb ran MiXCR on the PCR reads. The V and J calls and clone size come from TCRdb's table, not from the authors' own analysis. This table has roughly 44,000 clones, approximately 25% appearing once. The chain carries TRBV6-1 and TRBJ2-6, with D perhaps TRBD1 (6 bases). This TCR was recovered from a female donor with papillary thyroid cancer or a benign thyroid nodule (not recorded which). Some clones in this sample may be carry-over from other donors' samples. Sequencing input: tumor tissue. The CDR3: CASSEGWTAPSGANVLTF. Written as DNA, the CDR3 is TGTGCCAGCAGTGAAGGGTGGACAGCACCCTCTGGGGCCAACGTCCTGACTTTC.